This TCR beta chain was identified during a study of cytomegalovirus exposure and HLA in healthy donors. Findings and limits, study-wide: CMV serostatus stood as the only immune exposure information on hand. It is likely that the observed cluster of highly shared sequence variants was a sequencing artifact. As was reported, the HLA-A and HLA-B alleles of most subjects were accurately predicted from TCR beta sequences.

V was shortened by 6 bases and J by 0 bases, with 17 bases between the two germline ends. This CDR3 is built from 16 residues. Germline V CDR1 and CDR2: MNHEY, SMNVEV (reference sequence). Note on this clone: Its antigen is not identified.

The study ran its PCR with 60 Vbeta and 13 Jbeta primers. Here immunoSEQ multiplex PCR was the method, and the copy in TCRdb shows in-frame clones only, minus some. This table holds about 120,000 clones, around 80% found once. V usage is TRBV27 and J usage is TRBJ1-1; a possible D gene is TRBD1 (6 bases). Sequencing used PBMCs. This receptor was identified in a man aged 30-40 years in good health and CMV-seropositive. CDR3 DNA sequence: TGTGCCAGCAGGATGGAGGCAGGGGCCATGAACACTGAAGCTTTCTTT. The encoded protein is CASRMEAGAMNTEAFF.